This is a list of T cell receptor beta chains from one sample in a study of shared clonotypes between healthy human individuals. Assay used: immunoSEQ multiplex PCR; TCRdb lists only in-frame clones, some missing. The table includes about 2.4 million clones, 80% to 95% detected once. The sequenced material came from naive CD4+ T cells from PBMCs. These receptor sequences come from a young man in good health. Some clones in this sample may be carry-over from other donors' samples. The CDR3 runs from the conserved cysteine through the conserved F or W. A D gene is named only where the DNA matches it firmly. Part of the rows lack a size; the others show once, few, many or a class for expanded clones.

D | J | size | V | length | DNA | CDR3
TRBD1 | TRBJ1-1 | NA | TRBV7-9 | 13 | TGTGCCAGCGGACAGGGGAGGAACACTGAAGCTTTCTTT | CASGQGRNTEAFF
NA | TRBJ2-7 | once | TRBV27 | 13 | TGTGCCAGCACCAGGGACGGCCGCTACGAGCAGTACTTC | CASTRDGRYEQYF
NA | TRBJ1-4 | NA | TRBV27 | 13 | TGTGCCAGCGGGGGCCGGGGCGGTGAAAAACTGTTTTTT | CASGGRGGEKLFF
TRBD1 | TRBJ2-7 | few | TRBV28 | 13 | TGTGCCAGCACCGAGGGACAGGGGTACGAGCAGTACTTC | CASTEGQGYEQYF
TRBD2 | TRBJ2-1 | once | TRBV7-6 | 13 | TGTGCCAGCAGCTTAGGGGGGAGGACTAGGGAGTTCTTC | CASSLGGRTREFF
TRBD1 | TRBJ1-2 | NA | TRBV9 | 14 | TGTGCCAGCAGCCCGATGGGGCAGGGGGGCGGCTACACCTTC | CASSPMGQGGGYTF
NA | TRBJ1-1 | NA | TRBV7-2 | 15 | TGTGCCAGCAGCTTAAGGACTCCGAGGGGCACTGAAGCTTTCTTT | CASSLRTPRGTEAFF
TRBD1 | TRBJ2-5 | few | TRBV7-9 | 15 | TGTGCCAGCAGTTACAGGGGCGCAGGCCAAGAGACCCAGTACTTC | CASSYRGAGQETQYF
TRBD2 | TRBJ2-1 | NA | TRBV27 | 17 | TGTGCCAGCAGGCCTAAAACCGGGACTAGCGGGTGGAATGAGCAGTTCTTC | CASRPKTGTSGWNEQFF
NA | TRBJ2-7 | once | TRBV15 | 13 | TGTGCCACCAGCAGAGGTGGCCTCTACGAGCAGTACTTC | CATSRGGLYEQYF
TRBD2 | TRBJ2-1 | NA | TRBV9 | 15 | TGTGCCAGCAGCGTAGTGGCTAGCGGGGCGGGTGAGCAGTTCTTC | CASSVVASGAGEQFF
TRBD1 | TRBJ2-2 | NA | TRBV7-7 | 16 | TGTGCCAGCAGTATCACCGGGACAGGTGACACCGGGGAGCTGTTTTTT | CASSITGTGDTGELFF
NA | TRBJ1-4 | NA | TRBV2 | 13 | TGTGCCAGCCGCCAGGCAGGGAATGAAAAACTGTTTTTT | CASRQAGNEKLFF
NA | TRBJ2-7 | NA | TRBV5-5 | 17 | TGTGCCAGCAGCTTGGAGCAGGGGCAGGGCTGGGGTTACGAGCAGTACTTC | CASSLEQGQGWGYEQYF
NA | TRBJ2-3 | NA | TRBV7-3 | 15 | TGTGCCAGCAGCGTCAGGGTATCCGGCACAGATACGCAGTATTTT | CASSVRVSGTDTQYF
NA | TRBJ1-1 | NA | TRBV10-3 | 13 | TGTGCCGCGGGTAATCCTGTTAGTGGTGAAGCTTTCTTT | CAAGNPVSGEAFF
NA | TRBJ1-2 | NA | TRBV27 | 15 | TGTGCCAGCAGCCCTCTGGGCAGCTCTAACTATGGCTACACCTTC | CASSPLGSSNYGYTF
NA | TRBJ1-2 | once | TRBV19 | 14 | TGTGCCAGTAGTCCCGCCACACGGAGGGATGGCTACACCTTC | CASSPATRRDGYTF
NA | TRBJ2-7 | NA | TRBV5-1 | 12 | TGCGCCAGCAGCTTGCCCTCCTACGAGCAGTACTTC | CASSLPSYEQYF
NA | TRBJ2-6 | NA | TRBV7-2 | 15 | TGTGCCAGCAGCTTAGCGGCTGTAGGGGCCAACGTCCTGACTTTC | CASSLAAVGANVLTF
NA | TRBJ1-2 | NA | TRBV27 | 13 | TGTGCCAGCAGTTTAACAGTCAACTATGGCTACACCTTC | CASSLTVNYGYTF
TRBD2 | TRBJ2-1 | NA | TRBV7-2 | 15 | TGTGCCAGCAGCTTCGGTCTAGCGGGATTCAATGAGCAGTTCTTC | CASSFGLAGFNEQFF
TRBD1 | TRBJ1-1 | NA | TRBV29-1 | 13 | TGCAGCGCCGTGGGACAGGTGAACACTGAAGCTTTCTTT | CSAVGQVNTEAFF
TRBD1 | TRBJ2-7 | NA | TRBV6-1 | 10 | TGTGCCAGCCAGGACAGGTTGCAGTACTTC | CASQDRLQYF
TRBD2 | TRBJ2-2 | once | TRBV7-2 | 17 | TGTGCCAGCAGCGGGCCGGGACTAGCGGGGGACACCGGGGAGCTGTTTTTT | CASSGPGLAGDTGELFF
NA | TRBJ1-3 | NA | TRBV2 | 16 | TGTGCCAGCAGCCCCAGTCTCCCCAGCTCTGGAAACACCATATATTTT | CASSPSLPSSGNTIYF
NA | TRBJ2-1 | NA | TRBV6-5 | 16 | TGTGCCAGCAGTTACGGCACGGGAGTTCCCTACAATGAGCAGTTCTTC | CASSYGTGVPYNEQFF
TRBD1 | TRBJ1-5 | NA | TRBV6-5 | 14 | TGTGCCAGCAGAGGGACAGGTGGTGAGCAGCCCCAGCATTTT | CASRGTGGEQPQHF
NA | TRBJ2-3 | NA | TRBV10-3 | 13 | TGTGCCCTGCGGGACCACAGCACAGATACGCAGTATTTT | CALRDHSTDTQYF
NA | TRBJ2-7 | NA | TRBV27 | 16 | TGTGCCAGCAGTTTATTTCTAGGGACTCCCCAGGGTAAGCAGTACTTC | CASSLFLGTPQGKQYF
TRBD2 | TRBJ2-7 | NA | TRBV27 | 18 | TGTGCCAGCAGTACGCGACTAGCGAAAACCCTGAGCTCCTACGAGCAGTACTTC | CASSTRLAKTLSSYEQYF
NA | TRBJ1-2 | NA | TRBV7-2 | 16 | TGTGCCAGCAGCTTATCAGTCAGGGCTCTTAACTATGGCTACACCTTC | CASSLSVRALNYGYTF
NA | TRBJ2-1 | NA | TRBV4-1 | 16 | TGCGCCAGCAGCCAAGAAGCCGTAAGCTCCTACAATGAGCAGTTCTTC | CASSQEAVSSYNEQFF
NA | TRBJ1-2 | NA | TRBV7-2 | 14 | TGTGCCAGCAGCCCCCTACAGGGATCCTATGGCTACACCTTC | CASSPLQGSYGYTF
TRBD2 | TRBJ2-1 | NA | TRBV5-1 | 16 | TGCGCCAGCAGCTCGGCCGGACTAGCGGGAAACATGGAGCAGTTCTTC | CASSSAGLAGNMEQFF
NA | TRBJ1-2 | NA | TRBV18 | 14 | TGTGCCAGCTCACCCAGTTTTGATGGGGGGGGCTACACCTTC | CASSPSFDGGGYTF
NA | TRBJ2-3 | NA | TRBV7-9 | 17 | TGTGCCAGCAGCCAAATCCCGACAGGAGCTAGCACAGATACGCAGTATTTT | CASSQIPTGASTDTQYF
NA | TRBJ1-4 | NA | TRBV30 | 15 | TGTGCCTGGATCGGTTATGAGGCAGGGAGAGAAAAACTGTTTTTT | CAWIGYEAGREKLFF
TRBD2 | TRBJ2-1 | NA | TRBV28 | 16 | TGTGCCAGCAGTTACCTAATGACTAGCGGGGGGCATGAGCAGTTCTTC | CASSYLMTSGGHEQFF
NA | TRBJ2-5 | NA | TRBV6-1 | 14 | TGTGCCAGCAGTGAAGGCAGATTCCAAGAGACCCAGTACTTC | CASSEGRFQETQYF
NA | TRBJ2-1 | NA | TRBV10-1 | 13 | TGCGCCAGTACGATTTTCGGGCACAATGAGCAGTTCTTC | CASTIFGHNEQFF
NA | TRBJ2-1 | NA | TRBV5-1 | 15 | TGCGCCAGCAGGCGGGGACAGACCTCCTACAATGAGCAGTTCTTC | CASRRGQTSYNEQFF
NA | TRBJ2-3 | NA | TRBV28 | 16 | TGTGCCAGCACTACTGGGGGGACGGTTGGTGCAGATACGCAGTATTTT | CASTTGGTVGADTQYF
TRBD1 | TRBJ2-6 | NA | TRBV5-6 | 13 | TGTGCCAGCAGCTTACAGGGGGTCAACGTCCTGACTTTC | CASSLQGVNVLTF
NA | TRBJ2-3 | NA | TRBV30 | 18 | TGTGCCTTGTCACTCCTCTGGGGTGCCCCGAGCTTACGGGATACGCAGTATTTT | CALSLLWGAPSLRDTQYF
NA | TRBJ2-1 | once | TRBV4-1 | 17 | TGCGCCAGCAGCCAAGCCCGAGCGCGGGGCCACTACAATGAGCAGTTCTTC | CASSQARARGHYNEQFF
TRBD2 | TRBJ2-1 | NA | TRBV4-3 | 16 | TGCGCCAGCAGCCGTGTTGGGACTAGCGGTCACAATGAGCAGTTCTTC | CASSRVGTSGHNEQFF
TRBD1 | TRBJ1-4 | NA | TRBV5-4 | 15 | TGTGCCAGCAGCAGGACAGGGTCTCTGGTCGAAAAACTGTTTTTT | CASSRTGSLVEKLFF
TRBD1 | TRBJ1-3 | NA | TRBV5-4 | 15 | TGTGCCAGCAGCTTAGGACAGGGGAACGGAAACACCATATATTTT | CASSLGQGNGNTIYF
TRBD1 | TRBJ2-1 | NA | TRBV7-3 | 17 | TGTGCCAGCAGCCAACTGACAGGGGCCAGCTCCTACAATGAGCAGTTCTTC | CASSQLTGASSYNEQFF
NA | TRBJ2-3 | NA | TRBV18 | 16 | TGTGCCAGCTCACCAGCCGAGACAGCTAGCACAGATACGCAGTATTTT | CASSPAETASTDTQYF